This T cell receptor beta chain was identified in a study of shared clonotypes between healthy human individuals (dated by TCRdb to the early 2020s). General notes on the study: A few men and a couple of women, aged 18 to 49 years, made up the cohort. Each donor's leukapheresis produced roughly between roughly 0.85 and 9.5 billion PBMCs. To estimate repertoire size and how much clonotype sharing occurs between individuals, the study deeply sequenced the blood TCR repertoires of about five healthy adults. To increase sequencing depth and limit assay-specific biases, different laboratories used diverse techniques to prepare libraries and sequence TCR repertoires. For each donor, CD4 naive and CD4 memory were each run on three plates, CD8 naive on two plates, and CD8 memory on one plate.

The donors were healthy, HIV-negative adults with no recently reported acute infections or vaccinations. Only Caucasian adults living in Nashville, Tennessee, USA were represented among the donors. CD4+ T cells were enriched by magnetic negative selection, after which naive cells were positively selected on CD45RA and the negative fraction was taken as the memory subset. Blood was obtained by leukapheresis, after which PBMCs were separated by Ficoll-Histopaque density gradient centrifugation and cryopreserved in liquid nitrogen vapor phase. Analytical flow cytometry was used to check the purity and quantity of each magnetically sorted T cell population. Genomic DNA was isolated from every sorted fraction and measured by UV absorbance on a Nanodrop 2000c. Broad study findings and their caveats: The genetic and exposure-history diversity represented was limited by the small number of donors. Naive subsets generally had larger estimated clonotype richness than memory subsets did. Rarefaction of sorted-subset datasets indicated incomplete sequencing despite the large sequencing depth. When a handful of donors were compared, the shared fraction of clonotypes was approximately 5% for naive CD4, roughly 3.4% for naive CD8, roughly 2.3% for memory CD4, and 0.4% for memory CD8. Based on pairwise subsampling, the degree of clonotype sharing among donors was expected to be affected by sequencing depth. Sampling was limited to blood, and TCR repertoires in tissue likely differ from TCR repertoires in blood. Clonotypes shared by all four sorted-subset donors showed higher generation probabilities than non-shared clonotypes.

TCR CDR3 regions were amplified from genomic DNA by multiplex PCR using the deep immunoSEQ assay. Genomic DNA extracted from each cell subset was distributed evenly over all wells of several immunoSEQ 96-well plates, and each plate served as one replicate. For sorted subsets, each replicate PCR was loaded with approximately 200 ng genomic DNA, equivalent to 25,000 to 35,000 T cell genomes. Purified libraries were measured with a Qubit 3.0 fluorometer, size-checked on a Bioanalyzer 2100, and measured again with the KAPA Library Quantification kit. Each immunoSEQ 96-well plate was sequenced on its own single-read 150-cycle Illumina NextSeq 550 flow cell. As for how the authors treated the data: Because the immunoSEQ output included only junctional sequences and no quality scores, the filtering could not be the same as the filtering used for full-length reads. To assign V/J genes and CDR3, sequences were annotated against IMGT germline references using PyIR, a Python wrapper for IgBLAST v1.9. Reads with weak V/J assignments (E-value above 1e-6), missing CDR3, stop codons, out-of-frame junctions, or ambiguous translated residues were removed. V3J clonotypes were defined as sequences sharing the same inferred V gene, J gene, and CDR3 amino acid sequence. The percentage overlap between two repertoires was calculated by dividing the number of shared unique clonotypes by the size of the smaller repertoire. Repertoire richness was assessed with RTK rarefaction, the Chao1 estimator, and Recon v2.1 estimates of unobserved clonotypes. Generation probabilities were computed with OLGA for all TCRbeta clonotypes obtained by the gDNA method from several donors. TCRdb limited this immuneACCESS table to in-frame rearrangements with V and J called. A share of clones is missing; checked studies link under half to unresolved V genes, and the rest is unexplained. That table is the source of V, J and clone size, and D and trimming were worked out from the DNA. The sample table lists some 1 million clones, around 76% of them with a count of one. Jointly, the top ten make up about 1.5% of the sample.

On this clone: Its antigen target is currently unknown. No clone much larger than this one lies a single base away; base qualities are absent.

The germline V gene (reference sequence) sets CDR1 to SGHNT and CDR2 to YYREEE. The CDR3 measures 16 amino acids from cysteine to phenylalanine. This entry keeps only the CDR3 DNA: 48 bases, framed from base 1. Trimming costs V 0 bases and J 6 bases, and their ends lie 16 bases apart. Recombination connected TRBV5-4 to TRBJ2-1; matching of 6 bases hints at TRBD2 as the D gene. The origin of this receptor is a man younger than 35 in good health. The sequenced material came from memory CD4+ T cells sorted from blood. The label giving this sample's cell subset or site can be read as: CD45RA-negative fraction. CDR3 region: CASSLAPAGRGNEQFF. The DNA sequence is TGTGCCAGCAGCTTGGCGCCTGCGGGACGGGGCAATGAGCAGTTCTTC. Where the CDR3 stops, the reference TRBV5-4 and TRBJ2-1 genes take over; the full variable domain is ETGVTQSPTHLIKTRGQQVTLRCSSQSGHNTVSWYQQALGQGPQFIFQYYREEENGRGNFPPRFSGLQFPNYSSELNVNALELDDSALYLCASSLAPAGRGNEQFFGPGTRLTVL.